This is a list of T cell receptor beta chains from one sample in a study of T-cell reconstitution after alpha-beta-depleted transplantation in children. One entry per CDR3 protein results from TCRdb running MiXCR on the PCR reads. The sample consists of approximately 400,000 distinct CDR3 sequences, about 17% of them appearing once. Sample: PBMCs, mostly from graft donor cells, taken 360 days after TCRalphabeta/CD19-depleted stem cell transplant. The receptors here all came from a boy in the first two years of life who had a stem cell transplant for Wiskott-Aldrich syndrome, so the T cells may come from the graft donor. CDR3s include the opening cysteine and the closing phenylalanine or tryptophan. The D gene is left open where the match is weak. Clone size appears in some rows only: once, few, many, or a class for an expanded clone.

j_call v_call clone_size d_call cdr3_aa cdr3_nt
TRBJ2-2 TRBV24-1 . . CATSALGAGRRAGELFF TGTGCCACCAGTGCCCTGGGGGCCGGGAGGAGGGCCGGGGAGCTGTTTTTT
TRBJ2-7 TRBV6-2/TRBV6-3 . TRBD2 CASSRAGGGSYEQYF TGTGCCAGCAGCCGAGCGGGAGGGGGCTCCTACGAGCAGTACTTC
TRBJ1-2 TRBV24-1 few . CATQAGASGGYTF TGTGCCACTCAGGCCGGGGCCAGTGGAGGCTACACCTTC
TRBJ2-5 TRBV9 few TRBD2 CASSVGGLDFQETQYF TGTGCCAGCAGCGTCGGAGGACTAGACTTCCAAGAGACCCAGTACTTC
TRBJ2-7 TRBV5-1 . . CASSLGPGSYEQYF TGCGCCAGCAGCTTGGGGCCGGGGTCCTACGAGCAGTACTTC
TRBJ2-7 TRBV20-1 . . CSVPGLGGYEQYF TGCAGTGTTCCGGGTTTGGGGGGTTACGAGCAGTACTTC
TRBJ2-6 TRBV7-9 . TRBD2 CASSLSSGISGANVLTF TGTGCCAGCAGCTTATCTAGCGGGATCTCTGGGGCCAACGTCCTGACTTTC
TRBJ2-7 TRBV20-1 . . CSAWRDSSSYEQYF TGCAGTGCTTGGAGGGACAGCAGCTCCTACGAGCAGTACTTC
TRBJ1-6 TRBV6-5 . TRBD1 CASSYRLGQGLSPLHF TGTGCCAGCAGCTATAGGCTGGGACAGGGACTTTCACCCCTCCACTTT
TRBJ2-2 TRBV20-1 few . CSASDPRGNTGELFF TGCAGTGCTTCTGATCCGCGGGGGAACACCGGGGAGCTGTTTTTT
TRBJ2-2 TRBV5-1 few TRBD2 CASLAGTNTGELFF TGCGCCAGCCTAGCGGGAACGAACACCGGGGAGCTGTTTTTT